These T cell receptor beta chains were read from a single sample in a study of Ad26.COV2.S vaccination and SARS-CoV-2 variants. TCRdb keeps only in-frame clones here, not all; method: immunoSEQ multiplex PCR. Altogether around 300,000 clones are present, almost 90% being singletons, with the ten largest covering approximately 5%. Here the sequenced sample was peripheral blood, taken in a trial of Ad26.COV2.S vaccine versus placebo. These receptors were obtained from a person aged 18-65 years who received the Ad26.COV2.S COVID-19 vaccine or a placebo. CDR3s include the opening cysteine and the closing phenylalanine or tryptophan. A D gene is named only where the DNA matches it firmly. Clone sizes are given selectively: once, few, many, or a class where the clone is expanded.

d_call	v_call	j_call	clone_size	cdr3_nt	cdr3_aa
-	TRBV10-3	TRBJ1-1	-	TGTGCCATCATGGGGGACTTCACTGAAGCTTTCTTT	CAIMGDFTEAFF
-	TRBV27	TRBJ2-1	-	TGTGCCAGCAGTTTATCGGGGTATCAGGGCTACAATGAGCAGTTCTTC	CASSLSGYQGYNEQFF
-	TRBV2	TRBJ2-1	-	TGTGCCAGCAGTGATATGGGACCTGGCCTCGACAATGAGCAGTTCTTC	CASSDMGPGLDNEQFF
-	TRBV28	TRBJ1-1	-	TGTGCCAGCAGCCAGGACAGTAACACTGAAGCTTTCTTT	CASSQDSNTEAFF
-	TRBV6-5	TRBJ2-1	-	TGTGCCAGCAGTTACTGGCGAGGTGAGCAGTTCTTC	CASSYWRGEQFF
-	TRBV7-2	TRBJ1-1	-	TGTGCCAGCAGCTTCCACACAGGGAATGAAGCTTTCTTT	CASSFHTGNEAFF
TRBD1	TRBV11-2	TRBJ1-2	-	TGTGCCAGCAGCTCGGTGACTTCCGGGACAGGGAAGTACTATGGCTACACCTTC	CASSSVTSGTGKYYGYTF
TRBD1	TRBV5-1	TRBJ2-2	-	TGCGCCAGCAGCCCCCGGGACAGAAACACCGGGGAGCTGTTTTTT	CASSPRDRNTGELFF
-	TRBV5-4	TRBJ1-3	-	TGTGCCAGCAGCTTGCGGGCGAACGGAAACACCATATATTTT	CASSLRANGNTIYF
-	TRBV3-1/TRBV3-2	TRBJ1-1	-	TGTGCCAGCAGCCAAGCGCCGGGACACTCGCAGACTGAAGCTTTCTTT	CASSQAPGHSQTEAFF
-	TRBV13	TRBJ2-2	once	TGTGCCAGCAGCTTAGGGCGGTTTCCGACCGGGGAGCTGTTTTTT	CASSLGRFPTGELFF
-	TRBV27	TRBJ1-1	-	TGTGCCAGCAGTTTCCTAAGCCACAGGGTAACTGAAGCTTTCTTT	CASSFLSHRVTEAFF
-	TRBV7-9	TRBJ2-1	-	TGTGCCAGCAGCTTTAACAGGGTAGGGGGTGAGCAGTTCTTC	CASSFNRVGGEQFF
-	TRBV27	TRBJ2-1	-	TGTGCCAGCAGTTTAGTAGGGTTCGGCTCCTACAATGAGCAGTTCTTC	CASSLVGFGSYNEQFF